This entry lists 12 T cell receptor beta chains sequenced from one sample in a study of beta chain features in type 1 diabetes (dated by TCRdb to 2016 to 2019). Library method: the immunoSEQ multiplex PCR assay. All of the isolated RNA was reverse transcribed with the High Capacity cDNA Reverse Transcription Kit, so expressed TCRB transcripts were sequenced. This is the immuneACCESS table as TCRdb keeps it, with only in-frame sequences that have V and J called. A part of the clones is gone; compared with another copy, unresolved V genes explain less than half, and the rest is unexplained. For this sample there are 150,000 to 190,000 clones; about 7.3% appear just once. 0.65% of the sample lies in the top ten. The sample taken for sequencing was central memory CD4+ T cells from blood. Every receptor here comes from a man aged 18 to 29 in good health.

The chain joins TRBV7-3 to TRBJ2-7; D possibly corresponds to TRBD1 (5 bases). Trimming removed 5 bases at V and 13 bases at J, with 15 bases between. This CDR3 contains 11 residues. The germline CDR1 and CDR2 sequences are SGHTA and FQGTGA. The DNA for the CDR3 is TGTGCCAGCAGCATCTCGACAGTGGATTACTTC. Encoded protein: CASSISTVDYF. The complete variable domain, with remaining parts taken from reference TRBV7-3 and TRBJ2-7, reads GAGVSQTPSNKVTEKGKYVELRCDPISGHTALYWYRQSLGQGPEFLIYFQGTGAADDSGLPNDRFFAVRPEGSVSTLKIQRTERGDSAVYLCASSISTVDYFGPGTRLTVT.

This clone has just a few counts. The rearrangement links TRBV7-2 to TRBJ2-7; 7 bases align to TRBD2. V dropped 2 bases and J dropped 3; count of bases not matched to a gene: 4. The CDR3 is 14 amino acids. Germline-derived CDR1 and CDR2 are SGHTA and FQGNSA. This CDR3 reads CASSLTTSVYEQYF. CDR3 in DNA: TGTGCCAGCAGCTTAACCACTAGCGTCTACGAGCAGTACTTC.

This clone came up many times. This chain joins TRBV30 and TRBJ1-5; D gene uncertain. The V end was cut by 7 bases, the J end by 4 bases, with 14 bases between. CDR3 length: 13 residues. Germline CDR1 and CDR2: GTSNPN and SVGIG (reference sequence). The DNA of the CDR3 is TGTGCCTTATCCCGGGAGGCTAATCAGCCCCAGCATTTT. Its protein is CALSREANQPQHF.

Turning to this clone: Sequence at one end of the junction differs from germline and may be a read error. V is TRBV7-7 and J is TRBJ2-7; no clear D. The CDR3 runs 13 residues. Looked up from germline, CDR1 is SSHAT and CDR2 is FNYEAQ (reference sequence). The CDR3, as DNA: TGTGCTAGCAGCCCCCGACCCGGAGACGAGCAGTACTTC. Translation gives CASSPRPGDEQYF.

The sample holds a few counts of this clone. The rearrangement uses TRBV7-9 and TRBJ1-2, with TRBD1 matching over 8 bases. The CDR3 totals 15 residues. V dropped 8 bases and J dropped 10; count of bases not matched to a gene: 18. The germline V gene has CDR1 SEHNR and CDR2 FQNEAQ (reference sequence). CDR3 DNA sequence: TGTGCCAGCGACACCGGGACAGGCTCCTTCGGCGACTACACCTTC. It yields the protein CASDTGTGSFGDYTF.

This clone was seen only a few times. The chain couples TRBV29-1 to TRBJ1-5, with D hard to call. There are 15 residues in the CDR3. V was pared by 6 bases and J by 0 bases, with 15 bases between. Germline V CDR1 and CDR2: SQVTM, ANQGSEA. CDR3 coding DNA: TGCAGCGTGGCCGTCCAGCAGGATAGCAATCAGCCCCAGCATTTT. Its translation: CSVAVQQDSNQPQHF.

Many counts were recorded for this clone. The chain joins TRBV7-2 to TRBJ1-1, with D tentatively TRBD1 (6 bases). From germline, CDR1 is SGHTA and CDR2 FQGNSA. The CDR3 runs to 13 residues. V dropped 6 bases and J dropped 0 bases, with 8 bases sitting between them. This CDR3 is CASRQGMNTEAFF. The CDR3 bases are TGTGCCAGCAGGCAGGGGATGAACACTGAAGCTTTCTTT.

This clone has only a few counts. This chain links TRBV4-3 with TRBJ2-5, with TRBD1 matching over 8 bases. Germline V gene sequence: CDR1 LGHNA, CDR2 YSLEER. V dropped 1 base and J dropped 0; count of bases not matched to a gene: 4. This CDR3 region has 16 residues. The CDR3 DNA reads TGCGCCAGCAGCCAAGGGACAGGGCGCTACCAAGAGACCCAGTACTTC. Translating gives CASSQGTGRYQETQYF.

The chain joins TRBV5-4 to TRBJ2-7, with TRBD2 matching 10 bases. Germline V lookup: CDR1 SGHNT, CDR2 YYREEE (reference sequence). The CDR3 has 13 amino acids. J lost 5 bases, V lost 6 bases, and 5 bases had no gene match. CDR3 region: CASTQSGRDEQYF. CDR3 in DNA: TGTGCCAGCACCCAAAGCGGGAGGGACGAGCAGTACTTC.

This chain connects TRBV7-2 to TRBJ2-1; possible D gene TRBD2, 6 bases. Germline V CDR1 and CDR2: SGHTA, FQGNSA. The V end was cut by 5 bases, the J end by 2 bases, with 13 bases between. The CDR3 sequence is 15 residues long. The CDR3 reads CASSPMTGAYNEQFF. CDR3 DNA: TGTGCCAGCAGCCCCATGACGGGGGCCTACAATGAGCAGTTCTTC.

This clone was counted ten times or more. The genes are TRBV5-6 and TRBJ2-5, with D tentatively TRBD2 (6 bases). Trimming took 0 bases from V and 7 from J, leaving 7 bases between them. From germline, CDR1 is SGHDT and CDR2 YYEEEE. The CDR3 totals 12 residues. CDR3 region: CASSLEEGTQYF. DNA of the CDR3: TGTGCCAGCAGCTTGGAGGAGGGGACCCAGTACTTC.

The chain uses TRBV7-3 and TRBJ2-1; weak D call: TRBD2 (6 bases). V shed 0 bases and J shed 7 bases, with 10 bases lying between them. Germline-derived CDR1 and CDR2 are SGHTA and FQGTGA. This CDR3 contains 14 residues. CDR3 bases: TGTGCCAGCAGCTTAACTGGAGGGTGGAATGAGCAGTTCTTC. Its translation is CASSLTGGWNEQFF. Full variable domain (rest looked up from reference TRBV7-3 and TRBJ2-1): GAGVSQTPSNKVTEKGKYVELRCDPISGHTALYWYRQSLGQGPEFLIYFQGTGAADDSGLPNDRFFAVRPEGSVSTLKIQRTERGDSAVYLCASSLTGGWNEQFFGPGTRLTVL.